Below are 19 T cell receptor beta chains sequenced from a single sample in a study of shared clonotypes between healthy human individuals. Libraries were prepared by immunoSEQ multiplex PCR; TCRdb keeps only in-frame clonotypes and omits some of them. The sample shows 2,500,000 or so clones, over 85% of them seen only once. The sequenced material came from naive CD4+ T cells from PBMCs. The sample's subset: CD45RA+ positively selected. These TCRs come from a man younger than 30 in good health. Some clones in this sample may be carry-over from other donors' samples.

The chain is built from TRBV2 and TRBJ1-3, with 10 bases that match TRBD1. Germline lookup yields CDR1 SNHLY and CDR2 FYNNEI. The CDR3 consists of 13 residues. The trim removed 4 bases at V and 7 bases at J, leaving 1 base unmatched. CDR3 amino acids: CASSGQGANTIYF. The CDR3 DNA sequence: TGTGCCAGCAGTGGACAGGGGGCGAACACCATATATTTT.

This chain joins TRBV30 and TRBJ1-2, with D unresolved. With 4 bases removed from V and 4 bases from J, the gap between germline ends came to 13 bases. The CDR3 loop spans 13 amino acids. Per germline, CDR1 GTSNPN and CDR2 SVGIG (reference sequence). CDR3 DNA sequence: TGTGCCTGGACTGTGGGGAAGGGCTATGGCTACACCTTC. Translation gives CAWTVGKGYGYTF.

This chain uses TRBV5-1 with TRBJ2-2; TRBD1 is a possible D gene (5 bases). The CDR3 loop spans 16 amino acids. The germline V and J ends were trimmed by 2 bases and 1 base, with 12 bases remaining between them. Germline CDR1 SGHRS, CDR2 YFSETQ. The CDR3 DNA is TGCGCCAGCAGCTTTATACCCACAGGGAACACCGGGGAGCTGTTTTTT. Translation gives CASSFIPTGNTGELFF. Looking up the rest from reference TRBV5-1 and TRBJ2-2 gives the full variable domain: KAGVTQTPRYLIKTRGQQVTLSCSPISGHRSVSWYQQTPGQGLQFLFEYFSETQRNKGNFPGRFSGRQFSNSRSEMNVSTLELGDSALYLCASSFIPTGNTGELFFGEGSRLTVL.

The rearrangement joins TRBV25-1 to TRBJ1-1; 8 nucleotides line up with TRBD1. With V trimmed by 0 bases and J by 3 bases, 6 bases remained unmatched. Germline values: CDR1 MGHDK, CDR2 SYGVNS. This CDR3 has 16 amino acids. CDR3 DNA: TGTGCCAGCAGTGAATACCGAACAGGGGGGGACACTGAAGCTTTCTTT. It encodes CASSEYRTGGDTEAFF.

The V and J genes are TRBV5-4 and TRBJ2-5; TRBD2 agrees at 11 bases. Trimming removed 3 bases from V and 1 base from J; junction bases left unmatched: 5. The CDR3 is 16 amino acids. Germline V gene sequence: CDR1 SGHNT, CDR2 YYREEE (reference sequence). CDR3 coding DNA: TGTGCCAGCAGCTCGGGACTAGCGGCGTTCCAAGAGACCCAGTACTTC. Amino acid sequence: CASSSGLAAFQETQYF.

A word on this clone: This CDR3 is also generated by other DNA sequences in the sample. The chain recombines TRBV9 with TRBJ2-2; D is uncertain. The CDR3 contains 15 residues. Germline lookup yields CDR1 SGDLS and CDR2 YYNGEE. Trimming pared 0 bases from V and 0 bases from J, leaving 6 bases between. This chain's CDR3 is CASSVVGSNTGELFF. For the CDR3, the DNA is TGTGCCAGCAGCGTAGTCGGGTCGAACACCGGGGAGCTGTTTTTT.

Remarks on this clone: The same CDR3 arises from other DNA sequences in this sample as well. V is TRBV18 and J is TRBJ1-4, with 8 bases fitting TRBD1. This CDR3 is 14 amino acids long. CDR1 is KGHSH and CDR2 is LQKENI in the germline V gene. V was clipped by 4 bases and J by 8 bases; unmatched bases: 6. The CDR3 region is CASSLGTGGEKLFF. CDR3 coding DNA: TGTGCCAGCTCACTTGGGACAGGCGGAGAAAAACTGTTTTTT.

The genes are TRBV18 and TRBJ1-5; D ambiguous. Per the germline V gene, CDR1 is KGHSH and CDR2 is LQKENI. V lost 4 bases, J lost 5 bases, and 9 bases lay in between. This CDR3 is built from 13 residues. The CDR3, as DNA: TGTGCCAGCTCACAGGACCAAGATCAGCCCCAGCATTTT. Residues: CASSQDQDQPQHF.

A single count supports this clone. V and J are TRBV29-1 and TRBJ1-5; weak D call: TRBD1 (5 bases). The CDR3 consists of 12 residues. The germline gives CDR1 SQVTM, CDR2 ANQGSEA. CDR3 region: CRDQTVSQPQHF. The DNA of the CDR3 is TGCAGAGACCAGACAGTATCCCAGCCCCAGCATTTT.

This rearrangement joins TRBV2 to TRBJ2-3; unclear D gene. The CDR3 extends over 14 amino acids. The V and J ends lost 11 bases and 6 bases respectively, with 21 bases between them. Germline V gene sequence: CDR1 SNHLY, CDR2 FYNNEI. Here the CDR3 DNA reads TGTGCCGGGTCCCAAAGCTGGTGGTCCGATACGCAGTATTTT. Translating it yields CAGSQSWWSDTQYF.

This clone has a handful of counts. The V gene is TRBV6-5, the J gene TRBJ2-7, with 8 bases matching TRBD2. With 7 bases clipped from V and 5 bases from J, the junction kept 10 bases outside the gene matches. The CDR3 has 14 amino acids. The germline gives CDR1 MNHEY, CDR2 SVGAGI. CDR3 DNA sequence: TGTGCCAGCACGAAAAGCGGGAGAATCAACGAGCAGTACTTC. It encodes CASTKSGRINEQYF.

The V call is TRBV7-9, the J call TRBJ2-1; D call uncertain. Trimming removed 5 bases from V and 6 bases from J, with 26 bases in between. The CDR3 is 18 residues long. From germline, CDR1 is SEHNR and CDR2 FQNEAQ (reference sequence). CDR3 loop: CASSLHSSERVVRNEQFF. The DNA for the CDR3 is TGTGCCAGCAGCCTACATTCTTCCGAAAGGGTAGTACGCAATGAGCAGTTCTTC.

This sequence joins TRBV4-1 and TRBJ2-2; tentatively, D is TRBD2 (6 bases). CDR3 length: 16 residues. Germline CDR1 reads MGHRA; CDR2 reads YSYEKL. V lost 10 bases to trimming and J lost 0 bases, with 18 bases between them. The CDR3 reads CATRSTGGTNTGELFF. CDR3 DNA: TGCGCCACCCGCTCGACTGGCGGGACGAACACCGGGGAGCTGTTTTTT.

The rearrangement joins TRBV27 to TRBJ2-5; possible D gene TRBD1, 6 bases. The V end lost 3 bases, the J end lost 2 bases, and 16 bases lay between the germline ends. CDR1 is MNHEY and CDR2 is SMNVEV in the germline V gene (reference sequence). This CDR3 has 16 residues. The CDR3 sequence: CASSFPDRHLQETQYF. The CDR3 region has the DNA TGTGCCAGCAGTTTTCCGGACAGACACCTTCAAGAGACCCAGTACTTC.

Remarks on this clone: The sample contains more than one DNA sequence encoding this CDR3. The gene calls are TRBV4-2 and TRBJ1-1, with a possible D match to TRBD1 (5 bases). CDR3 length equals 15 residues. V dropped 1 base and J dropped 1 base, with 10 bases sitting between them. CDR1 and CDR2 from the germline V gene are LGHNA and YNFKEQ. CDR3 sequence: CASSQVGGGNTEAFF. In DNA form, the CDR3 reads TGTGCCAGCAGCCAAGTCGGGGGAGGGAACACTGAAGCTTTCTTT.

The gene calls are TRBV7-2 and TRBJ2-3, with 9 bases aligning to TRBD2. This CDR3 has 16 amino acids. Per the germline V gene, CDR1 is SGHTA and CDR2 is FQGNSA. V dropped 5 bases and J dropped 2; count of bases not matched to a gene: 8. CDR3 bases: TGTGCCAGCAGCCTTCTTAGCGGGAGAACCACAGATACGCAGTATTTT. Its protein is CASSLLSGRTTDTQYF.

The J gene is TRBJ2-2, the V gene TRBV7-9; D is tentatively TRBD1 or TRBD2 (5 bases each). Germline V CDR1 and CDR2: SEHNR, FQNEAQ (reference sequence). Trimming stripped 5 bases from V and 0 bases from J, with 7 bases between. The CDR3 has 14 amino acids. This CDR3 reads CASSRGANTGELFF. The DNA for the CDR3 is TGTGCCAGCAGCCGGGGCGCGAACACCGGGGAGCTGTTTTTT.

The CDR3 loop is CASSLGQGFRQETQYF. The CDR3 DNA follows: TGTGCCAGCAGCTTAGGACAGGGGTTTCGCCAAGAGACCCAGTACTTC. The chain carries TRBV7-6 and TRBJ2-5; 8 bases are shared with TRBD1. The CDR3 loop spans 16 amino acids. Losses at the gene ends were 1 base for V and 1 base for J; bases not matched to a gene: 5. The V gene's germline CDR1 is SGHVS and CDR2 FNYEAQ. The whole variable domain, filled in from reference TRBV7-6 and TRBJ2-5, reads GAGVSQSPRYKVTKRGQDVALRCDPISGHVSLYWYRQALGQGPEFLTYFNYEAQQDKSGLPNDRFSAERPEGSISTLTIQRTEQRDSAMYRCASSLGQGFRQETQYFGPGTRLLVL.

This clone has just a few counts. The identical CDR3 is also encoded by other nucleotide sequences in the sample. The gene calls are TRBV19 and TRBJ1-2; D may be TRBD1 (5 bases). CDR1 is LNHDA, CDR2 SQIVND, per germline (reference sequence). Trimming took off 5 bases at V and 2 bases at J, with 9 bases between the two ends. This CDR3 is built from 13 residues. The CDR3: CASSPQGNYGYTF. DNA for the CDR3: TGTGCCAGTAGTCCCCAGGGAAACTATGGCTACACCTTC.